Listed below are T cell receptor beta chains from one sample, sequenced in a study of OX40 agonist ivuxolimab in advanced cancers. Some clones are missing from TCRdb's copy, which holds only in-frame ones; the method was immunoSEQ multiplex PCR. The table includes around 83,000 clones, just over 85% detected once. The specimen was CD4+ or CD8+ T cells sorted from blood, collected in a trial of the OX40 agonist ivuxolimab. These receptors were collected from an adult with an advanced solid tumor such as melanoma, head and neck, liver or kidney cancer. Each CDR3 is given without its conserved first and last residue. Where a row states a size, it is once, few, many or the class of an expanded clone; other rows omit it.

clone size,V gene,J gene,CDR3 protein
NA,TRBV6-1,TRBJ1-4,ASSVQGAEEKLF
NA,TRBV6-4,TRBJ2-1,ASSDGASASGYNEQF
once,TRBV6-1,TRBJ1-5,ASSGEQGSQPQH
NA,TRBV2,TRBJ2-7,ASSEGTGSYEQY
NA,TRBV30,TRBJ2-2,AWRRDTTPGELF
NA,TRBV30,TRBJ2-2,AWSVGIDTGELF
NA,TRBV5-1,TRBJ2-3,ASSPAADTQY
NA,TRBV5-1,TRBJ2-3,ASSYGLVSTDTQY
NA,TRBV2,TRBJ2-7,ASLLGYEQY
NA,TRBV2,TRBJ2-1,ASSEILDNEQF
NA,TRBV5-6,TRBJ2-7,ASSLGQYEQY
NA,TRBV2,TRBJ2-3,ASSRDFSRRDTQY
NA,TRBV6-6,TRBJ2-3,ASRTSGRADTQY
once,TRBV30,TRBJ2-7,AWSLGTLTAYEQY
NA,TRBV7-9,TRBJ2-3,ASSFEEGAGTQY
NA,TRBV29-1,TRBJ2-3,SVQRPGTDTQY
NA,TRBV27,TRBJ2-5,ASSLSVEETQY
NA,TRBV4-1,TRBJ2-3,ASSQEPSTSTDTQY
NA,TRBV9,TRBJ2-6,ASSFEWGGTGANVLT
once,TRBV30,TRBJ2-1,AGRTGDNEQF
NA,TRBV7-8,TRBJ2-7,ASSSTGTAVVQY
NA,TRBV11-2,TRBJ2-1,ASSSGLAGVDEQF
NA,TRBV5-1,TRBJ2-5,ASSPVLGRPQETQY
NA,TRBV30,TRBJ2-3,AWSPETRLQY
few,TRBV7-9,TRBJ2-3,ASSRTGTFTDTQY
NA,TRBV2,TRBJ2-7,ASSEQGQGYEQY
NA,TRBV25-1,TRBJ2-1,ASSVLTGWDNEQF
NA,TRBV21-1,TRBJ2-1,ASSPNRGKERETEQF
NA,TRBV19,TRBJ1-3,ASSLLSVTHSGNTIY
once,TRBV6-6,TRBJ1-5,ASSYLGINQPQH
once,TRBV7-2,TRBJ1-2,ASSFIGVAYGYT
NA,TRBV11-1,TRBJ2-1,ASSLEREGVNEQF
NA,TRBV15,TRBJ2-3,ATSRPWNLADITDTQY
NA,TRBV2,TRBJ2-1,ASSERGQLAGGRNEQF
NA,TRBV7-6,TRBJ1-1,ASSLNVGNTEAF
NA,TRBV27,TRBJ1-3,ASSSTGGRNTIY
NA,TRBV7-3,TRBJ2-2,ASRIGRNTGELF
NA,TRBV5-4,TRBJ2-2,ASSLAGVGTGELF
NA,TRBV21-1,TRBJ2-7,ASSSSCPKAYEQY
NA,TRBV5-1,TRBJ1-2,ASSLGRGYYGYT
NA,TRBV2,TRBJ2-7,ASSEGTAPYEQY
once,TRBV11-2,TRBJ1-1,ASSLQANTEAF
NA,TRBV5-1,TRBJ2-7,ASSLGAPGPHSSYEQY
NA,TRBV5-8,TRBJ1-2,ASSWKDGQGYT
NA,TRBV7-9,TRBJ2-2,ASSLLTTGEDGELF
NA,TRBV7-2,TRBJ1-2,ASSSQQGALGYT
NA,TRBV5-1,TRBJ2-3,ASSFDMPGTDTQY
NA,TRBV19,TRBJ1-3,ASSFTTANTIY
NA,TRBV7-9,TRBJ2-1,ASSPRTSVDEQF
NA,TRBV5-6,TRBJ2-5,ASSPWGVETQY
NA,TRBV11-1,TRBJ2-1,ASSLEAASNEQF
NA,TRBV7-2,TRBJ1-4,ASSPQGAVEKLF
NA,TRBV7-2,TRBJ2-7,ASSRDRGTYEQY
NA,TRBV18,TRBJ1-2,ASSPPPGTYGYT
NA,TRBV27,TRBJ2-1,ASSFSAGLAENNEQF